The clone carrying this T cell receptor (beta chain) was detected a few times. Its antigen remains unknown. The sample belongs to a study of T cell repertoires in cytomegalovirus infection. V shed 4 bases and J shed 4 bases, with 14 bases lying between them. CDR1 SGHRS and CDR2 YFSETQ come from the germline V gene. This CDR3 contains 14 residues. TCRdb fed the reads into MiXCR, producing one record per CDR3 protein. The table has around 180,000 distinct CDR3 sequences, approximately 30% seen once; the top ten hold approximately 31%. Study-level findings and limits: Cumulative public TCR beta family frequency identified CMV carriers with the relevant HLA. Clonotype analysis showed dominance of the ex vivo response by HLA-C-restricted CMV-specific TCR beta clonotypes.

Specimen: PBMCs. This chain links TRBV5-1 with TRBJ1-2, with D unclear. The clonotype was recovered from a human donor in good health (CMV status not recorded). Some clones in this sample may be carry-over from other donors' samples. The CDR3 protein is CASSPGSSGYGYTF. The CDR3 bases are TGCGCCAGCAGCCCGGGGTCTTCGGGCTATGGCTACACCTTC.